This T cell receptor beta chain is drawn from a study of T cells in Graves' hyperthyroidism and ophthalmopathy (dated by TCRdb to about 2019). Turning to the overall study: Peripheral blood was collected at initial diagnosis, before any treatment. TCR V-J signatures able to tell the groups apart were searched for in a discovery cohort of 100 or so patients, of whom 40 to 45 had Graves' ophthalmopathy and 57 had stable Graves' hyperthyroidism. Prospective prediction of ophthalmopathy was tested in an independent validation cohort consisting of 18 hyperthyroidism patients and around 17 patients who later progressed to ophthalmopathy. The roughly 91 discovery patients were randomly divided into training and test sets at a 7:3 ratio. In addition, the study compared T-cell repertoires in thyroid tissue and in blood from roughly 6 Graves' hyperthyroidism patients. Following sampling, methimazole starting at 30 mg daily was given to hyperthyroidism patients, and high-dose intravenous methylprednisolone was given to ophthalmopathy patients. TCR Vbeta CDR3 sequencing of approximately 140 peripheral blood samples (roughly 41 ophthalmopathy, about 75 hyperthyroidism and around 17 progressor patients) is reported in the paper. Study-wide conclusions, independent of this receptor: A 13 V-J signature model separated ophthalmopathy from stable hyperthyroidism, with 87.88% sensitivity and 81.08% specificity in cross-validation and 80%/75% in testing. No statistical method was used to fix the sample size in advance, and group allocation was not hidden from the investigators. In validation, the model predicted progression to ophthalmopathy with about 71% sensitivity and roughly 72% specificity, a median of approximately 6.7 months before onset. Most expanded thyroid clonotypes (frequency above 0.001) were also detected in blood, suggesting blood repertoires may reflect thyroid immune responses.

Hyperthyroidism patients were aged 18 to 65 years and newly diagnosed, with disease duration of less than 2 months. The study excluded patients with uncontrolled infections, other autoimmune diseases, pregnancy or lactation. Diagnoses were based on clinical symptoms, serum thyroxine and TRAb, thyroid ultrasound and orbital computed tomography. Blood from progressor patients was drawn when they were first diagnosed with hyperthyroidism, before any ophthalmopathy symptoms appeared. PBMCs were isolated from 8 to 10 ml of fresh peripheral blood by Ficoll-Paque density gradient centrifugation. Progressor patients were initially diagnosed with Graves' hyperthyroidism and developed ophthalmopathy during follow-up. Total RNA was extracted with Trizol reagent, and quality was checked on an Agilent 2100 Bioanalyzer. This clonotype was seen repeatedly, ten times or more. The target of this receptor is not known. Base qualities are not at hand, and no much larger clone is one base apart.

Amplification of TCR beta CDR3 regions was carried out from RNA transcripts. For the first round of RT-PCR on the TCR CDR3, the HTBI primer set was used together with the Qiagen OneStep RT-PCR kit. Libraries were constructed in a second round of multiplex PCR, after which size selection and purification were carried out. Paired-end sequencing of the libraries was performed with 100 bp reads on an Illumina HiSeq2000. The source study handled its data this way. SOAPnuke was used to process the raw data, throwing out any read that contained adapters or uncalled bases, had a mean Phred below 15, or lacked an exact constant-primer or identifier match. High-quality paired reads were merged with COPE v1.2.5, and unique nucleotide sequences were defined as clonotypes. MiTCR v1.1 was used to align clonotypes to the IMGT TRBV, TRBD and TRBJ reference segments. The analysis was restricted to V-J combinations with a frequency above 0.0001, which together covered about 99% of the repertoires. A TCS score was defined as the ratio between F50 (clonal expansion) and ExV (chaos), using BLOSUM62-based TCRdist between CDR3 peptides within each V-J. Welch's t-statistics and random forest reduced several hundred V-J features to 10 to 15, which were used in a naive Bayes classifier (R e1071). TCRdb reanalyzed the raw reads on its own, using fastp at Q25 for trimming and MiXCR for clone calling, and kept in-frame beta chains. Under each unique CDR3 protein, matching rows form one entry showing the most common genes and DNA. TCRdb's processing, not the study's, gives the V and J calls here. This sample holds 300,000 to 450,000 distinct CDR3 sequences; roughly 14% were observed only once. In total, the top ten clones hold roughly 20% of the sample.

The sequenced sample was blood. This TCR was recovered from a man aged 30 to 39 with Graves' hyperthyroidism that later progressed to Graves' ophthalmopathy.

Here the CDR3 is given as CASSFQGTEAFF. The sequenced DNA is TGTGCCAGCAGTTTCCAGGGAACTGAAGCTTTCTTT. In this chain, TRBV12-3 or TRBV12-4 is recombined with TRBJ1-1; the D gene is possibly TRBD1, with 5 bases matching. Relative to germline, V is 3 bases shorter and J is 5 bases shorter, with 7 bases between their ends. The cysteine opens and the phenylalanine closes a CDR3 of 12 amino acids. Left in the record is the CDR3 DNA by itself, 36 bases read in frame from the first base.